A selection of T cell receptor beta chains follows, all from one sample in a study of OX40 agonist ivuxolimab in advanced cancers. The repertoire was sequenced with immunoSEQ multiplex PCR; TCRdb's copy has only in-frame clones and lacks some. The sample holds tens of thousands of clones, roughly 80% seen once. Source: CD4+ or CD8+ T cells sorted from blood, taken in a trial of the OX40 agonist ivuxolimab. These receptor sequences come from an adult with an advanced solid tumor such as melanoma, head and neck, liver or kidney cancer. Both conserved end residues are part of each CDR3. A D gene is named only where the DNA matches it firmly. The listing skips clone size in some rows; elsewhere it reads once, few, many or a size class.

j_call	clone_size	v_call	d_call	cdr3_aa	cdr3_nt
TRBJ2-7	-	TRBV11-2	-	CASSKQIHRGGYEQYF	TGTGCCAGCAGCAAACAGATTCATAGAGGAGGTTACGAGCAGTACTTC
TRBJ2-3	-	TRBV28	-	CASTGRETDTQYF	TGTGCCAGCACGGGCAGGGAAACAGATACGCAGTATTTT
TRBJ2-2	-	TRBV9	TRBD1	CASSGTGGYTGELFF	TGTGCCAGCAGCGGGACAGGGGGCTACACCGGGGAGCTGTTTTTT
TRBJ2-6	-	TRBV30	TRBD1	CAWSGGQGTSGANVLTF	TGTGCCTGGAGTGGAGGACAGGGCACCTCTGGGGCCAACGTCCTGACTTTC
TRBJ2-3	-	TRBV5-1	-	CASSAEGADTQYF	TGCGCCAGCAGCGCGGAGGGGGCGGATACGCAGTATTTT
TRBJ2-4	-	TRBV2	-	CASSDRTGGDIQYF	TGTGCCAGCAGCGATAGGACTGGAGGGGACATTCAGTACTTC
TRBJ2-1	-	TRBV6-8	TRBD2	CASSIGSGRASSYNEQFF	TGTGCCAGCAGCATAGGGAGCGGGAGGGCTTCTTCGTACAATGAGCAGTTCTTC
TRBJ1-5	few	TRBV21-1	-	CASSKDPLRQSNQPQHF	TGTGCCAGCAGCAAAGACCCCCTTCGACAGAGCAATCAGCCCCAGCATTTT
TRBJ2-5	-	TRBV4-1	-	CASSARGGTGDETQYF	TGCGCCAGCAGCGCGCGTGGCGGGACTGGGGACGAGACCCAGTACTTC
TRBJ1-3	-	TRBV7-9	-	CASSLDVGGLAGNTIYF	TGTGCCAGCAGCTTAGATGTTGGCGGGCTTGCTGGAAACACCATATATTTT
TRBJ2-3	-	TRBV5-1	-	CASSPRDSTDTQYF	TGCGCCAGCAGCCCCAGGGACAGCACAGATACGCAGTATTTT
TRBJ2-7	-	TRBV19	-	CASSTTGYYEQYF	TGTGCCAGTAGTACCACAGGGTACTACGAGCAGTACTTC
TRBJ2-1	-	TRBV28	-	CASTPGRSSYNEQFF	TGTGCCAGCACCCCGGGCAGGAGCTCCTACAATGAGCAGTTCTTC
TRBJ1-2	-	TRBV9	-	CASSGGGRVDGYTF	TGTGCCAGCAGCGGCGGGGGCAGGGTCGATGGCTACACCTTC
TRBJ1-5	-	TRBV10-1	-	CASSEQGVRQPQHF	TGCGCCAGCAGTGAGCAGGGCGTTAGGCAGCCCCAGCATTTT
TRBJ1-1	-	TRBV13	TRBD1	CASSQAGGVYEAFF	TGTGCCAGCAGCCAAGCAGGGGGCGTATATGAAGCTTTCTTT
TRBJ2-4	-	TRBV28	-	CASSLWRQGAGDIQYF	TGTGCCAGCAGTTTATGGCGGCAGGGGGCGGGAGACATTCAGTACTTC
TRBJ2-7	few	TRBV21-1	-	CASSKGSGTGGFYEQYF	TGTGCCAGCAGCAAAGGATCCGGGACGGGGGGCTTCTACGAGCAGTACTTC
TRBJ2-7	-	TRBV28	TRBD1	CASRPTTGSLYEQYF	TGTGCCAGCAGACCTACGACAGGGAGTCTCTACGAGCAGTACTTC
TRBJ2-1	-	TRBV28	TRBD2	CASSLSLAGAYNEQFF	TGTGCCAGCAGCCTCTCCCTAGCGGGAGCTTACAATGAGCAGTTCTTC
TRBJ1-2	medium-sized	TRBV7-2	-	CASSDLDRMAGYTF	TGTGCCAGCAGTGACCTAGACAGGATGGCTGGCTACACCTTC
TRBJ2-5	-	TRBV5-1	-	CASSLSDSPYQETQYF	TGCGCCAGCAGCCTCTCGGACAGTCCTTACCAAGAGACCCAGTACTTC
TRBJ2-1	-	TRBV7-3	TRBD2	CASSSVAGGPWEEQFF	TGTGCCAGCAGCTCGGTAGCGGGAGGGCCCTGGGAGGAGCAGTTCTTC
TRBJ2-4	-	TRBV5-6	-	CASSLLGPRGKNIQYF	TGTGCCAGCAGCTTGTTGGGCCCTAGGGGCAAAAACATTCAGTACTTC
TRBJ1-1	-	TRBV7-3	-	CASSFSPGLTEAFF	TGTGCCAGCAGCTTCTCCCCAGGGCTGACTGAAGCTTTCTTT
TRBJ1-6	-	TRBV2	-	CASRGLIYNSPLHF	TGTGCCAGCAGGGGGCTAATCTATAATTCACCCCTCCACTTT
TRBJ2-7	-	TRBV5-4	TRBD1	CASSLGDRELYEQYF	TGTGCCAGCAGCTTGGGGGACAGGGAGCTCTACGAGCAGTACTTC
TRBJ1-1	-	TRBV7-9	-	CASSAREDDTEAFF	TGTGCCAGCAGCGCCCGGGAAGATGACACTGAAGCTTTCTTT
TRBJ2-3	-	TRBV9	-	CASSPRSLTDTQYF	TGTGCCAGCAGCCCCCGTAGTCTCACAGATACGCAGTATTTT
TRBJ2-3	-	TRBV7-2	TRBD2	CASSLPTSGIDTQYF	TGTGCCAGCAGCTTACCCACTAGCGGGATAGATACGCAGTATTTT
TRBJ2-7	-	TRBV30	-	CAHGEGYEQYF	TGTGCGCATGGAGAGGGATACGAGCAGTACTTC
TRBJ2-7	-	TRBV28	-	CASRFPHYPYEQYF	TGTGCCAGCAGGTTTCCACACTACCCCTACGAGCAGTACTTC
TRBJ1-5	-	TRBV6-1	-	CASSPRNRDQPQHF	TGTGCCAGCAGTCCCCGCAACCGTGATCAGCCCCAGCATTTT
TRBJ1-3	few	TRBV11-2	-	CASSNRRLSGNTIYF	TGTGCCAGCAGCAACAGGAGGCTCTCTGGAAACACCATATATTTT
TRBJ1-3	-	TRBV6-5	-	CASINLWAPGNTIYF	TGTGCCAGCATCAACCTTTGGGCTCCAGGAAACACCATATATTTT
TRBJ2-5	-	TRBV5-1	TRBD1	CASSHGQGQETQYF	TGCGCCAGCAGCCACGGACAGGGCCAAGAGACCCAGTACTTC
TRBJ2-2	-	TRBV2	TRBD2	CASSEVGLAANTGELFF	TGTGCCAGCAGTGAAGTGGGACTAGCGGCCAACACCGGGGAGCTGTTTTTT
TRBJ1-2	-	TRBV6-6	-	CASSYRGVGGGGYTF	TGTGCCAGCAGTTACAGGGGGGTTGGGGGCGGTGGCTACACCTTC
TRBJ1-4	-	TRBV5-1	-	CASSLLGSGEKLFF	TGCGCCAGCAGCTTGCTGGGATCGGGTGAAAAACTGTTTTTT
TRBJ2-3	few	TRBV4-3	-	CASSQDGLSASTDTQYF	TGCGCCAGCAGCCAAGATGGTCTCTCAGCTAGCACAGATACGCAGTATTTT
TRBJ2-5	-	TRBV27	-	CASSLGWGVGEETQYF	TGTGCCAGCAGTTTAGGCTGGGGGGTGGGAGAAGAGACCCAGTACTTC
TRBJ2-7	few	TRBV18	-	CASSPRYEQYF	TGTGCCAGCTCACCAAGGTACGAGCAGTACTTC
TRBJ2-7	-	TRBV6-6	TRBD2	CASRGTSYYEQYF	TGTGCCAGCAGGGGGACTAGCTACTACGAGCAGTACTTC
TRBJ2-7	-	TRBV7-2	TRBD1	CASTYRGKSYEQYF	TGTGCCAGCACCTACAGGGGAAAATCCTACGAGCAGTACTTC
TRBJ2-7	-	TRBV19	TRBD1	CASSRTGVNWEQYF	TGTGCCAGTAGCCGGACAGGGGTCAACTGGGAGCAGTACTTC